This is a list of T cell receptor beta chains from one sample in a study of T cell responses to AZD1222 COVID-19 vaccine. Measured with immunoSEQ multiplex PCR; TCRdb has only the in-frame clones, and not every one. The table includes roughly 76,000 clones, just over 85% detected once. The sequences come from peripheral blood, collected on day 0 of AZD1222 vaccination. These receptors were obtained from an adult in good health. Both conserved end residues are part of each CDR3. D genes are given only for firm matches. The size entry is marked missing in some rows and otherwise reads once, few, many or a size class.

DNA | CDR3 | D | size | J | V
TGTGCCAGCTCCTCCCTGGGGGAGTCCTACAATGAGCAGTTCTTC | CASSSLGESYNEQFF | . | . | TRBJ2-1 | TRBV5-6
TGTGCCAGCAGTACCGGCACCGGGGAGCTGTTTTTT | CASSTGTGELFF | . | . | TRBJ2-2 | TRBV2
TGTGCCAGCAGCTTAAACAGGGGAAATGAAAAACTGTTTTTT | CASSLNRGNEKLFF | TRBD1 | . | TRBJ1-4 | TRBV11-2
TGTGCCAGCAGCGCGCAGGGTTGGAGCACTGAAGCTTTCTTT | CASSAQGWSTEAFF | . | . | TRBJ1-1 | TRBV7-9
TGTGCCAGCAGTTTAGACCGGACTAGCGGGAGGGCCAGTGAGACCCAGTACTTC | CASSLDRTSGRASETQYF | TRBD2 | . | TRBJ2-5 | TRBV28
TGCGCCAGCAGCCAAGATAGAAGCGGCAGCGGCAATGAGCAGTTCTTC | CASSQDRSGSGNEQFF | . | . | TRBJ2-1 | TRBV4-3
TGTGCCAGAAGCAGGGGGACAGATAGCAATCAGCCCCAGCATTTT | CARSRGTDSNQPQHF | TRBD1 | . | TRBJ1-5 | TRBV5-3
TGTGCCAGCAGCATCAGAAGGGGGGCCGGCGCAGATACGCAGTATTTT | CASSIRRGAGADTQYF | . | . | TRBJ2-3 | TRBV7-2
TGTGCTAGTGGCCTCGGGACTAGCGGGTATAATACGCAGTATTTT | CASGLGTSGYNTQYF | TRBD2 | . | TRBJ2-3 | TRBV12-5
TGTGCCAGCAGCAATTATGGTTTTCTACCCAAAAACATTCAGTACTTC | CASSNYGFLPKNIQYF | . | . | TRBJ2-4 | TRBV21-1
TGTGCCAGCAGCTTGGAACGGGAGGAGACCCAGTACTTC | CASSLEREETQYF | . | once | TRBJ2-5 | TRBV5-6
TGTGCCAGCAGCCAAGGGGCGGGAGGGCCGACTTACGAGCAGTACTTC | CASSQGAGGPTYEQYF | TRBD2 | few | TRBJ2-7 | TRBV4-2
TGCGCCAGCAGCAGAGGCCAGGACAGGGGGGACAATGAGCAGTTCTTC | CASSRGQDRGDNEQFF | TRBD1 | . | TRBJ2-1 | TRBV5-1